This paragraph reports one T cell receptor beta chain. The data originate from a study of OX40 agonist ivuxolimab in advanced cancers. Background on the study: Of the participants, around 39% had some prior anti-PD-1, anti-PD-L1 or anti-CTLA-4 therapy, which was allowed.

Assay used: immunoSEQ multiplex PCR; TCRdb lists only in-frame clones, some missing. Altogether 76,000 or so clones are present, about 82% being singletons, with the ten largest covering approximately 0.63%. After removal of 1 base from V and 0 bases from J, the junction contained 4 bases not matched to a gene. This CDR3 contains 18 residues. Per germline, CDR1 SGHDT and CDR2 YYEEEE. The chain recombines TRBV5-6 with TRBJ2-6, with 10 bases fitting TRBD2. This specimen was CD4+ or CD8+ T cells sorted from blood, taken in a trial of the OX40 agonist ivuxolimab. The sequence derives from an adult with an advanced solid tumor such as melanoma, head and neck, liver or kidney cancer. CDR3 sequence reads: CASSLNLAGDSGANVLTF. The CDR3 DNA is TGTGCCAGCAGCTTGAATCTAGCGGGGGACTCTGGGGCCAACGTCCTGACTTTC. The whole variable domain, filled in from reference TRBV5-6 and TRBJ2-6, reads DAGVTQSPTHLIKTRGQQVTLRCSPKSGHDTVSWYQQALGQGPQFIFQYYEEEERQRGNFPDRFSGHQFPNYSSELNVNALLLGDSALYLCASSLNLAGDSGANVLTFGAGSRLTVL.